The clone carrying this T cell receptor (beta chain) occurred a few times. Its specificity is unknown. The data were produced by immunoSEQ multiplex PCR, yet TCRdb's version contains in-frame clones alone and is incomplete. The table has about 140,000 clones, 80% to 90% seen once. The CDR3 has 16 amino acids. The germline CDR1 and CDR2 sequences are LGHDT and YNNKEL (reference sequence). The ends lost 2 bases at V and 5 bases at J; junction bases unmatched: 7. This sample was taken from a study of T cell responses to AZD1222 COVID-19 vaccine. Study observations and caveats: Donors in the cohort were predominantly white British and more often female, and clonal diversity was possibly underestimated. Within unmutated variant regions lay the reported targets of nearly half of spike-specific TCRs.

The receptor was isolated from an adult in good health. V is TRBV3-1 (or the pseudogene TRBV3-2) and J is TRBJ2-5; 11 nucleotides align to TRBD1. Sequences were derived from peripheral blood, sampled on day 0 of AZD1222 vaccination. The CDR3 DNA follows: TGTGCCAGCAGCCAACCCGGGACAGGGGGACGGGAGACCCAGTACTTC. Translated, it gives CASSQPGTGGRETQYF.